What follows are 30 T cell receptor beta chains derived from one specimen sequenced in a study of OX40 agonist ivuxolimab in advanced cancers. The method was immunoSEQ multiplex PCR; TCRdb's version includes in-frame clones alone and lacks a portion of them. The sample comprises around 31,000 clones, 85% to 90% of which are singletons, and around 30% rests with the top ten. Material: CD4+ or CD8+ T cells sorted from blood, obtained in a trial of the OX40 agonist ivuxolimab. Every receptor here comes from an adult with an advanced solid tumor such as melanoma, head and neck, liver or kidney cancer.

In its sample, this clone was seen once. CDR3 sequence: CASSETGGPPSEQYF. CDR3 coding DNA: TGCGCCAGCAGTGAGACCGGGGGCCCGCCCTCCGAGCAGTACTTC. The J gene is TRBJ2-7, the V gene TRBV10-1, with D possibly called TRBD1 or TRBD2 (6 bases each). The ends were cut back, 2 bases at V and 6 bases at J, with 17 bases in the middle. CDR1 and CDR2 from the germline V gene are WNHNN and SYGVQD (reference sequence). The CDR3 extends over 15 amino acids.

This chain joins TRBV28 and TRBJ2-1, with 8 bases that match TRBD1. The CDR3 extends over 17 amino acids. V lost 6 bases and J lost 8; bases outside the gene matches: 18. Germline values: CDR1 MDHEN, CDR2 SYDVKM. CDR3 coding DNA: TGTGCCAGCAGACGCCGAATCGGACAGGGCCCGTTGGATGAGCAGTTCTTC. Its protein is CASRRRIGQGPLDEQFF.

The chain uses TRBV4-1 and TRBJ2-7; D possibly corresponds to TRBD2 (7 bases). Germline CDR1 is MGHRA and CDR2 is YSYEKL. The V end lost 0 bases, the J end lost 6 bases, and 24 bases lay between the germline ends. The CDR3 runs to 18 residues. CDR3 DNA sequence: TGCGCCAGCAGCCAAGATCCGCCCGCGGGGGCCCGATCTCCCGAGCAGTACTTC. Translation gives CASSQDPPAGARSPEQYF.

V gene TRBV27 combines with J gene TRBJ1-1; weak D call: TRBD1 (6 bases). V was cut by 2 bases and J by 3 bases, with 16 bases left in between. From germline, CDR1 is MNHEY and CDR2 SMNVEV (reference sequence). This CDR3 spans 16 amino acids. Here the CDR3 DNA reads TGTGCCAGCAGTTTAGCACAGGGTATAGGGGACACTGAAGCTTTCTTT. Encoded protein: CASSLAQGIGDTEAFF.

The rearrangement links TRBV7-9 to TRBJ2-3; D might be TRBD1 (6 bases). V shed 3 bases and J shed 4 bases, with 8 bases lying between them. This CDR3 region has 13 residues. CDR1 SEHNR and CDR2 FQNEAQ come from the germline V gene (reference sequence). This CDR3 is CASSLYRADTQYF. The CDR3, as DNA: TGTGCCAGCAGCTTGTACAGGGCAGATACGCAGTATTTT.

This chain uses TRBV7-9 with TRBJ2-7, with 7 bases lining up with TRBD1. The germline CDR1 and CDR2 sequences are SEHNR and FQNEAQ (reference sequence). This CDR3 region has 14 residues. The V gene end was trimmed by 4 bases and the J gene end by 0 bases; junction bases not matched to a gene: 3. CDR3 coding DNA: TGTGCCAGCAGCTCGACAGGGAGCTCCTACGAGCAGTACTTC. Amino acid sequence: CASSSTGSSYEQYF.

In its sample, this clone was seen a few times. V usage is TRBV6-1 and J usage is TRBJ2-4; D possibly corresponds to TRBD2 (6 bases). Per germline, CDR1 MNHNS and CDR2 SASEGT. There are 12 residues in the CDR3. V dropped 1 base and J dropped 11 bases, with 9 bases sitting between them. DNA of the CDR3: TGTGCCAGCAGTGAAGGGGCGGGGTTTCAGTACTTC. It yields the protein CASSEGAGFQYF.

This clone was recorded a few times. CDR3 region: CASLNRQVPNQPQHF. DNA of the CDR3: TGTGCCAGCCTAAATAGACAGGTCCCTAATCAGCCCCAGCATTTT. V and J are TRBV25-1 and TRBJ1-5, with a weak D call TRBD1 (6 bases). The V end was cut by 8 bases, the J end by 4 bases, with 18 bases between. CDR1 and CDR2 (germline): MGHDK, SYGVNS. CDR3 length: 15 amino acids. Together with reference TRBV25-1 and TRBJ1-5, the CDR3 gives the full variable domain: EADIYQTPRYLVIGTGKKITLECSQTMGHDKMYWYQQDPGMELHLIHYSYGVNSTEKGDLSSESTVSRIRTEHFPLTLESARPSHTSQYLCASLNRQVPNQPQHFGDGTRLSIL.

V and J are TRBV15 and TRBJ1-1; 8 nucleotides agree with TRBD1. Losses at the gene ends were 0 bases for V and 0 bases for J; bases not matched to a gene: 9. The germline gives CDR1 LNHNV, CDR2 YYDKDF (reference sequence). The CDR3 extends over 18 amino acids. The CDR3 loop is CATSRDERQGLMNTEAFF. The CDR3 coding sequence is TGTGCCACCAGCAGAGATGAAAGACAGGGGTTGATGAACACTGAAGCTTTCTTT.

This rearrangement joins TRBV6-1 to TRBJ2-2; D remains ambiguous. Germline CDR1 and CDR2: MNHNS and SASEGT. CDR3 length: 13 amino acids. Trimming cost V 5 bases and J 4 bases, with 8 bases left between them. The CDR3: CASSPVSTGELFF. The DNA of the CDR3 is TGTGCCAGCAGTCCAGTAAGCACCGGGGAGCTGTTTTTT.

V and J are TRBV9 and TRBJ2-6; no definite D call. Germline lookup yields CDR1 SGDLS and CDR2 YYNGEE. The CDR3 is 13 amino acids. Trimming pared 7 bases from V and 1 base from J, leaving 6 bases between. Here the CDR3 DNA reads TGTGCCAGCGGCGGATCTGGGGCCAACGTCCTGACTTTC. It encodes CASGGSGANVLTF.

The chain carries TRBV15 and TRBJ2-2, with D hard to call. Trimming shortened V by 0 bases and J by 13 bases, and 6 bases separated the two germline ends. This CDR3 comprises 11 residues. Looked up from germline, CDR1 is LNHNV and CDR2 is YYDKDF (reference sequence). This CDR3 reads CATSRDQGLFF. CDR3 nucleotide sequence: TGTGCCACCAGCAGAGATCAAGGGCTGTTTTTT. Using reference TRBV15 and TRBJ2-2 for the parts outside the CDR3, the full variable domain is DAMVIQNPRYQVTQFGKPVTLSCSQTLNHNVMYWYQQKSSQAPKLLFHYYDKDFNNEADTPDNFQSRRPNTSFCFLDIRSPGLGDTAMYLCATSRDQGLFFGEGSRLTVL.

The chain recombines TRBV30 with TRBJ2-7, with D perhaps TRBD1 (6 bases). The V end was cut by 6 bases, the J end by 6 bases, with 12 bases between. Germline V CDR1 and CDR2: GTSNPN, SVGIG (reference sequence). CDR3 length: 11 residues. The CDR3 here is CACTGSGEQYF. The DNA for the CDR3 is TGTGCCTGTACAGGGTCGGGCGAGCAGTACTTC. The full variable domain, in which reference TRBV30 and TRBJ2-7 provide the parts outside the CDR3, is SQTIHQWPATLVQPVGSPLSLECTVEGTSNPNLYWYRQAAGRGLQLLFYSVGIGQISSEVPQNLSASRPQDRQFILSSKKLLLSDSGFYLCACTGSGEQYFGPGTRLTVT.

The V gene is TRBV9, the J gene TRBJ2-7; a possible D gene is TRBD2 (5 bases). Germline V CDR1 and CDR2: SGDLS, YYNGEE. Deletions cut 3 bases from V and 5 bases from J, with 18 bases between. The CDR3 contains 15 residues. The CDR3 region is CASSAHPGDLDEQYF. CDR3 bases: TGTGCCAGCAGCGCACACCCCGGGGATCTTGACGAGCAGTACTTC.

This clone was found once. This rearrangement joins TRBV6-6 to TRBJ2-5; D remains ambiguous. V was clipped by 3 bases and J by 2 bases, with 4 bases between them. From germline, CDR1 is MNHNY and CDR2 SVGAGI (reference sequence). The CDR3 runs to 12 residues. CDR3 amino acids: CASSYSQETQYF. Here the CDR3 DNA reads TGTGCCAGCAGTTATTCACAAGAGACCCAGTACTTC.

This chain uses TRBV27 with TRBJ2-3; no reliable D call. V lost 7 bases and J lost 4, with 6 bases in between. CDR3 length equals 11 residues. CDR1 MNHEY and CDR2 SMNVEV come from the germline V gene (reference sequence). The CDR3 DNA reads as TGTGCCAGCACGTTAGCAGATACGCAGTATTTT. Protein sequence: CASTLADTQYF.

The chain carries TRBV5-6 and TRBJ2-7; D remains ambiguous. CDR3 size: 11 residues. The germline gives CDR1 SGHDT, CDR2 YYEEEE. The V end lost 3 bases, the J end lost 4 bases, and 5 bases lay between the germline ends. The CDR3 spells CASSSGYEQYF. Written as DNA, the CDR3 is TGTGCCAGCAGCTCAGGATACGAGCAGTACTTC.

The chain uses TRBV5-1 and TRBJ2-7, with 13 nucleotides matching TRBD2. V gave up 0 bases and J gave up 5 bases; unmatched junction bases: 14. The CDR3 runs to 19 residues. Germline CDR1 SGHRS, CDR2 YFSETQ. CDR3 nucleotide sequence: TGCGCCAGCAGCTTGGCCGGGACTAGCGGGGACCTTTTTTCGGACGAGCAGTACTTC. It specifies CASSLAGTSGDLFSDEQYF.

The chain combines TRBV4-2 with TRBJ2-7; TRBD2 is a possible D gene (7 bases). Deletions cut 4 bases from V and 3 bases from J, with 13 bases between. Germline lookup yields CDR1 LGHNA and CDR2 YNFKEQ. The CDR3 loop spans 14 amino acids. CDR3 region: CASSPGGGRYEQYF. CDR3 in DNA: TGTGCCAGCAGCCCCGGCGGGGGCCGCTACGAGCAGTACTTC.

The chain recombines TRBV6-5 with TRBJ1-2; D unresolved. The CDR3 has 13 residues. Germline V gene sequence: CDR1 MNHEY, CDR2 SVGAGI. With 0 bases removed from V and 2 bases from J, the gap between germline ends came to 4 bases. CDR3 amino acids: CASSYSANYGYTF. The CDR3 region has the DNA TGTGCCAGCAGTTACTCTGCCAACTATGGCTACACCTTC.

The CDR3 spells CASSLGQGSGYTF. CDR3 DNA sequence: TGTGCCAGCAGCTTAGGACAGGGGTCGGGCTACACCTTC. The genes are TRBV7-9 and TRBJ1-2, with TRBD1 matching 8 bases. This CDR3 is built from 13 residues. The V gene's germline CDR1 is SEHNR and CDR2 FQNEAQ (reference sequence). Losses at the gene ends were 1 base for V and 8 bases for J; bases not matched to a gene: 3.

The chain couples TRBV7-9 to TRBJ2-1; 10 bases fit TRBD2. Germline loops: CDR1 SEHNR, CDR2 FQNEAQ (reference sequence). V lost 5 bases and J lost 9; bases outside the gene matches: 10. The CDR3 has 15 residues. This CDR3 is CASSTTLAGSSEQFF. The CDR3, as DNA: TGTGCCAGCAGCACCACACTAGCGGGATCCAGTGAGCAGTTCTTC.

The CDR3 loop is CASSLFHNEQFF. CDR3 bases: TGTGCCAGCAGTTTATTCCACAATGAGCAGTTCTTC. The chain uses TRBV27 and TRBJ2-1; D gene ambiguous. The ends were cut back, 1 base at V and 5 bases at J, with 3 bases in the middle. There are 12 residues in the CDR3. Germline lookup yields CDR1 MNHEY and CDR2 SMNVEV (reference sequence).

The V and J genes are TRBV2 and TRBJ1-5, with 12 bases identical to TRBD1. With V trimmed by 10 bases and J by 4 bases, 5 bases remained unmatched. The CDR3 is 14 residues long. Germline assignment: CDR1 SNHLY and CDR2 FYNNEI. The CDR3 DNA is TGTGCCACCCAGGGACAGGGGGCGAATCAGCCCCAGCATTTT. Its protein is CATQGQGANQPQHF.

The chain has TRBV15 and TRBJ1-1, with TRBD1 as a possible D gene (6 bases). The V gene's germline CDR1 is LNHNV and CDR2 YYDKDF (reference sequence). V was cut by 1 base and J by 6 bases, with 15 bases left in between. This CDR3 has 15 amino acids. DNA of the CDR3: TGTGCCACCAGCAGAGCGACAGGTTTTGGGGCTGAAGCTTTCTTT. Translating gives CATSRATGFGAEAFF.

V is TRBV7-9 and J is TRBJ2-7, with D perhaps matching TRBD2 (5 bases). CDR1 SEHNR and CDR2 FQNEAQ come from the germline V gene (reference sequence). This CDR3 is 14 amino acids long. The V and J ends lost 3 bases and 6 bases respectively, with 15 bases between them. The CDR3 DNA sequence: TGTGCCAGCAGCTTTCCGCTATCTGAGGGCGAGCAGTACTTC. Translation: CASSFPLSEGEQYF.

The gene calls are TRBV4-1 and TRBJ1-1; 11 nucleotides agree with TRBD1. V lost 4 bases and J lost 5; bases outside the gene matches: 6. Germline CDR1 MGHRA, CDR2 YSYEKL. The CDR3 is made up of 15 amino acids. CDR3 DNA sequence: TGCGCCAGCAGCCCCCGGGACAGGGGGAATACTGAAGCTTTCTTT. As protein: CASSPRDRGNTEAFF.

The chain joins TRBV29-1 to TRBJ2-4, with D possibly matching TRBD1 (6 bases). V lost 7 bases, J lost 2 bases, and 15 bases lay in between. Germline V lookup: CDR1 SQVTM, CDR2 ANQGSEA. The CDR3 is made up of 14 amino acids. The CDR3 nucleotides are TGCAGCGCCACCCCGACAGGATCCAAAAACATTCAGTACTTC. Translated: CSATPTGSKNIQYF.

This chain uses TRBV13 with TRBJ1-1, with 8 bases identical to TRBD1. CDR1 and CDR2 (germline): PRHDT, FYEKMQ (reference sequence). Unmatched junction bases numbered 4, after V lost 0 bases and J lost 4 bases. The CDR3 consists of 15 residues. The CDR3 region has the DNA TGTGCCAGCAGCTTAGGGGACAGGGTGGGCACTGAAGCTTTCTTT. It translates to CASSLGDRVGTEAFF.

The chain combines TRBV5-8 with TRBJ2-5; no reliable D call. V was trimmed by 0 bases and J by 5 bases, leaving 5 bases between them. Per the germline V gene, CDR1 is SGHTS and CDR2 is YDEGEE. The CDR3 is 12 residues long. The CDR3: CASSLGWETQYF. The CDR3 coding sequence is TGTGCCAGCAGCTTGGGGTGGGAGACCCAGTACTTC.